This record concerns one T cell receptor beta chain sequence. What it binds is not known. The data were obtained in a study of cytomegalovirus exposure and HLA in healthy donors. Study-wide findings and caveats: The study carried out a later analysis of TCR beta sequences. It associated around 17,000 of them with specific HLA alleles at a false discovery rate of 0.05. Presence/absence comparisons presumed near-even sequencing depth among donors. A few CMV-associated chains were confirmed in vitro to be specific for CMV antigens.

Germline V gene sequence: CDR1 SNHLY, CDR2 FYNNEI. The CDR3 consists of 16 residues. V shed 5 bases and J 1 base; nucleotides not matched to a gene: 7. Healthy bone marrow donors formed the donor group. A multiplex PCR was run with 60 Vbeta primers and 13 Jbeta primers. The method was immunoSEQ multiplex PCR; TCRdb's version includes in-frame clones alone and lacks a portion of them. The table has 84,000 or so clones, roughly 60% seen once. The specimen was PBMCs. This sequence originates from a woman aged 25 to 39 in good health and CMV-seropositive. V and J are TRBV2 and TRBJ2-3, with 9 bases lining up with TRBD2. CDR3 residues: CASSPRASGGTDTQYF. The CDR3 nucleotides are TGTGCCAGCAGTCCACGGGCTAGCGGGGGCACAGATACGCAGTATTTT.